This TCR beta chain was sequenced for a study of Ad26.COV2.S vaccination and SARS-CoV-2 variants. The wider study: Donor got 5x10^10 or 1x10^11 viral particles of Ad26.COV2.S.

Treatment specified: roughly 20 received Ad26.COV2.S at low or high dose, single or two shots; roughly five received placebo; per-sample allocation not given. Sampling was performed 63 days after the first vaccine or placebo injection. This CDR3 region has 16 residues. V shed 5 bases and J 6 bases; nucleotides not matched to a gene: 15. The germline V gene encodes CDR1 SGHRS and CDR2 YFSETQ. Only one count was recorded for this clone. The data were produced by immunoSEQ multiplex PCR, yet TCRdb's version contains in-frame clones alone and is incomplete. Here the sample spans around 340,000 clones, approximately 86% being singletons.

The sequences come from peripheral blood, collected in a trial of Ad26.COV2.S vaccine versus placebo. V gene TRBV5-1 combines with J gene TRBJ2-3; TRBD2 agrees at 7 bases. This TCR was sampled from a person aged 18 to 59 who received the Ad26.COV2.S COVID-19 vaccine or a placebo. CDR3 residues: CASSPSQASGGDTQYF. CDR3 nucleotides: TGCGCCAGCAGTCCCTCACAGGCTAGCGGAGGGGATACGCAGTATTTT. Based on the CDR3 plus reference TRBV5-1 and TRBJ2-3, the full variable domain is KAGVTQTPRYLIKTRGQQVTLSCSPISGHRSVSWYQQTPGQGLQFLFEYFSETQRNKGNFPGRFSGRQFSNSRSEMNVSTLELGDSALYLCASSPSQASGGDTQYFGPGTRLTVL.